These 25 T cell receptor beta chains share one sample of origin, sequenced in a study of OX40 agonist ivuxolimab in advanced cancers. The repertoire was sequenced with immunoSEQ multiplex PCR; TCRdb's copy has only in-frame clones and lacks some. The data contain about 79,000 clones, more than 65% of them seen just once; the ten biggest clones take up 3.5% to 6%. The material was CD4+ or CD8+ T cells sorted from blood, obtained in a trial of the OX40 agonist ivuxolimab. All receptors derive from an adult with an advanced solid tumor such as melanoma, head and neck, liver or kidney cancer.

This clone showed up just a few times. The V call is TRBV18, the J call TRBJ2-3; D assignment may be TRBD1 or TRBD2 (5 bases each). This CDR3 has 13 residues. Germline assignment: CDR1 KGHSH and CDR2 LQKENI. V shed 2 bases and J shed 4 bases, with 7 bases lying between them. The CDR3: CASSPWGSDTQYF. The CDR3 DNA is TGTGCCAGCTCACCATGGGGGTCAGATACGCAGTATTTT.

CDR3: CASSARTGNNEQFF. CDR3 in DNA: TGTGCCAGCAGCGCCCGGACAGGGAACAATGAGCAGTTCTTC. The chain joins TRBV7-2 to TRBJ2-1; 8 positions agree with TRBD1. The CDR3 loop spans 14 amino acids. The germline gives CDR1 SGHTA, CDR2 FQGNSA. The ends lost 5 bases at V and 5 bases at J; junction bases unmatched: 5.

J is TRBJ2-3 and V is TRBV19; 9 bases are shared with TRBD1. V trimming: 3 bases; J trimming: 3 bases; junction bases outside the gene matches: 7. CDR1 LNHDA and CDR2 SQIVND come from the germline V gene (reference sequence). CDR3 size: 16 residues. This CDR3 reads CASSILSGTGTDTQYF. DNA for the CDR3: TGTGCCAGTAGTATCCTTTCCGGGACAGGGACAGATACGCAGTATTTT. The whole variable domain, filled in from reference TRBV19 and TRBJ2-3, reads DGGITQSPKYLFRKEGQNVTLSCEQNLNHDAMYWYRQDPGQGLRLIYYSQIVNDFQKGDIAEGYSVSREKKESFPLTVTSAQKNPTAFYLCASSILSGTGTDTQYFGPGTRLTVL.

The genes are TRBV6-6 and TRBJ2-2, with TRBD2 matching 14 bases. Per the germline V gene, CDR1 is MNHNY and CDR2 is SVGAGI (reference sequence). The CDR3 length is 16 residues. V was clipped by 6 bases and J by 4 bases; unmatched bases: 4. Here the CDR3 reads CASSPGTSGSTGELFF. The CDR3 DNA reads TGTGCCAGCAGCCCCGGGACTAGCGGGAGCACCGGGGAGCTGTTTTTT.

This chain connects TRBV6-6 to TRBJ2-7; 11 bases fit TRBD2. The CDR3 contains 14 residues. Trimming at V came to 5 bases and at J to 2 bases, leaving 2 bases not matched to a gene. The V gene's germline CDR1 is MNHNY and CDR2 SVGAGI (reference sequence). CDR3 loop: CASSLAGGAYEQYF. As DNA, the CDR3 is TGTGCCAGCAGTCTAGCGGGGGGTGCCTACGAGCAGTACTTC.

The chain uses TRBV4-3 and TRBJ2-3, with 11 bases fitting TRBD1. The CDR3 covers 15 residues. Germline V lookup: CDR1 LGHNA, CDR2 YSLEER. Germline trimming cut 1 base from V and 4 bases from J; bases unmatched to any gene: 1. CDR3 residues: CASSQGTGGADTQYF. The CDR3 bases are TGCGCCAGCAGCCAAGGGACAGGGGGCGCAGATACGCAGTATTTT.

V gene TRBV5-1 combines with J gene TRBJ2-1; TRBD2 matches 15 bases. With 1 base clipped from V and 4 bases from J, the junction kept 3 bases outside the gene matches. Per germline, CDR1 SGHRS and CDR2 YFSETQ. The CDR3 loop spans 17 amino acids. The CDR3 here is CASSLPGLAGGYNEQFF. DNA for the CDR3: TGCGCCAGCAGCTTGCCCGGACTAGCGGGGGGGTACAATGAGCAGTTCTTC.

The chain recombines TRBV7-2 with TRBJ2-7, with unresolved D. Germline V gene lookup returns CDR1 SGHTA and CDR2 FQGNSA. Deletions cut 5 bases from V and 2 bases from J, with 13 bases between. CDR3 size: 14 residues. CDR3 in DNA: TGTGCCAGCAGCACCCAAACGGGTACCTACGAGCAGTACTTC. Translated: CASSTQTGTYEQYF. The complete variable domain, with remaining parts taken from reference TRBV7-2 and TRBJ2-7, reads GAGVSQSPSNKVTEKGKDVELRCDPISGHTALYWYRQSLGQGLEFLIYFQGNSAPDKSGLPSDRFSAERTGGSVSTLTIQRTQQEDSAVYLCASSTQTGTYEQYFGPGTRLTVT.

This chain links TRBV6-1 with TRBJ1-2, with TRBD1 matching 10 bases. V shed 5 bases, J shed 9 bases, and the junction held 3 bases outside the gene matches. The CDR3 runs to 12 residues. Germline-derived CDR1 and CDR2 are MNHNS and SASEGT. The CDR3 DNA is TGTGCCAGCAGTCCGGGACAGGGGCGCTACACCTTC. It translates to CASSPGQGRYTF.

This chain joins TRBV10-3 and TRBJ2-1; 12 positions agree with TRBD2. V lost 3 bases and J lost 5; bases outside the gene matches: 2. The length of the CDR3 is 15 residues. Per the germline V gene, CDR1 is ENHRY and CDR2 is SYGVKD. The CDR3 protein is CAISEGLAGNNEQFF. CDR3 coding DNA: TGTGCCATCAGTGAAGGACTAGCGGGGAACAATGAGCAGTTCTTC.

The CDR3 is CASSPGTSVVGADTQYF. Here the CDR3 DNA reads TGTGCCAGCTCACCCGGGACTAGCGTCGTTGGCGCAGATACGCAGTATTTT. The chain couples TRBV18 to TRBJ2-3, with TRBD2 identical over 10 bases. With 3 bases clipped from V and 4 bases from J, the junction kept 10 bases outside the gene matches. CDR3 size: 17 residues. CDR1 is KGHSH and CDR2 is LQKENI in the germline V gene.

V gene TRBV9 combines with J gene TRBJ2-1, with 8 bases aligning to TRBD2. The CDR3 totals 16 residues. Germline assignment: CDR1 SGDLS and CDR2 YYNGEE. After removal of 4 bases from V and 4 bases from J, the junction contained 10 bases not matched to a gene. The CDR3 DNA sequence: TGTGCCAGCAGCCCACGACTAGCGAGAGGGTACAATGAGCAGTTCTTC. Its translation is CASSPRLARGYNEQFF.

The chain couples TRBV6-4 to TRBJ1-5, with D unclear. The CDR3 loop spans 18 amino acids. V was cut by 2 bases and J by 0 bases, with 17 bases left in between. Germline V lookup: CDR1 MRHNA, CDR2 SNTAGT. CDR3 in amino acids: CASSDHRRPLLSNQPQHF. The CDR3 DNA is TGTGCCAGCAGTGACCATAGACGGCCCCTACTTAGCAATCAGCCCCAGCATTTT.

CDR3 nucleotide sequence: TGCGCCAGCAGCTTTCTACAGGGGGCTTCTGAAGCTTTCTTT. This translates into CASSFLQGASEAFF. V and J are TRBV5-1 and TRBJ1-1; 9 positions match TRBD1. The trim removed 2 bases at V and 6 bases at J, leaving 5 bases unmatched. Looked up from germline, CDR1 is SGHRS and CDR2 is YFSETQ. The CDR3 covers 14 residues.

This rearrangement joins TRBV19 to TRBJ1-1; no definite D call. CDR1 LNHDA and CDR2 SQIVND come from the germline V gene (reference sequence). The CDR3 length is 13 residues. V gave up 7 bases and J gave up 1 base, with 10 bases separating them. The CDR3 nucleotides read TGTGCCAGTAACGACGGGCAGAACACTGAAGCTTTCTTT. Translation gives CASNDGQNTEAFF.

This clone has only one observation. The chain recombines TRBV7-3 with TRBJ2-7, with 11 bases lining up with TRBD2. The CDR3 is made up of 18 amino acids. From germline, CDR1 is SGHTA and CDR2 FQGTGA. The junction had 15 bases not matched to a gene; V was cut back by 4 bases and J by 4 bases. The CDR3 reads CASSYGLAGGRLGYEQYF. CDR3 DNA: TGTGCCAGCAGCTACGGGCTAGCGGGAGGCCGCTTGGGGTACGAGCAGTACTTC.

The chain has TRBV27 and TRBJ2-7; TRBD2 agrees at 9 bases. Germline lookup yields CDR1 MNHEY and CDR2 SMNVEV (reference sequence). The J segment lost 6 bases and the V segment lost 4 bases, leaving 7 bases of the junction unmatched. The CDR3 is 14 amino acids. The CDR3 region has the DNA TGTGCCAGCAGTTGGGGGACTAGCAGTTTCGAGCAGTACTTC. Amino acid sequence: CASSWGTSSFEQYF.

This clone was counted once. This chain links TRBV9 with TRBJ2-2; 11 nucleotides match TRBD1. The CDR3 is made up of 14 amino acids. J lost 7 bases, V lost 5 bases, and 4 bases had no gene match. The V gene's germline CDR1 is SGDLS and CDR2 YYNGEE. CDR3 coding DNA: TGTGCCAGCAGAGGACAGGGGGCGATCGGGGAGCTGTTTTTT. Translated, it gives CASRGQGAIGELFF.

The chain is built from TRBV4-2 and TRBJ1-1; the D gene is possibly TRBD1 (5 bases). Between the trimmed V and J ends, which lost 5 bases and 0 bases, there was a span of 13 bases. This CDR3 is 15 amino acids long. CDR1 LGHNA and CDR2 YNFKEQ come from the germline V gene. The CDR3 loop reads CASSSPGPVNTEAFF. CDR3 sequence (DNA): TGTGCCAGCAGCTCGCCGGGACCGGTGAACACTGAAGCTTTCTTT.

The genes are TRBV29-1 and TRBJ2-3, with TRBD2 matching 8 bases. CDR3 size: 16 residues. With V trimmed by 0 bases and J by 5 bases, 10 bases remained unmatched. Germline V gene lookup returns CDR1 SQVTM and CDR2 ANQGSEA. The CDR3 here is CSVEDGAGTSLDTQYF. CDR3 DNA: TGCAGCGTTGAAGACGGGGCCGGGACTAGTCTAGATACGCAGTATTTT.

This chain links TRBV30 with TRBJ2-7; 8 positions match TRBD1. Germline-derived CDR1 and CDR2 are GTSNPN and SVGIG (reference sequence). The CDR3 runs 16 residues. Trimming took 2 bases from V and 2 from J; bases not matched to a gene: 11. CDR3 residues: CAWSLTGGTTPYEQYF. In nucleotides, the CDR3 is TGTGCCTGGAGTTTAACAGGGGGGACGACCCCCTACGAGCAGTACTTC.

The V and J genes are TRBV5-1 and TRBJ2-7, with 7 bases matching TRBD1. Trimming cost V 4 bases and J 2 bases; bases outside gene matches: 12. This CDR3 has 16 amino acids. From germline, CDR1 is SGHRS and CDR2 YFSETQ. Written as DNA, the CDR3 is TGCGCCAGCAGCCTACTGACCGGGACAGCGACCTACGAGCAGTACTTC. It translates to CASSLLTGTATYEQYF.

This rearrangement joins TRBV4-2 to TRBJ2-3; D uncertain. Deletions cut 0 bases from V and 0 bases from J, with 13 bases between. The CDR3 contains 17 residues. Germline V gene sequence: CDR1 LGHNA, CDR2 YNFKEQ. The CDR3 coding sequence is TGTGCCAGCAGCCAAGACCCCTCTGGCACTAGCACAGATACGCAGTATTTT. Protein sequence: CASSQDPSGTSTDTQYF.

In nucleotides, the CDR3 is TGTGCCAGCAGTTTCTCTAGCACAGATACGCAGTATTTT. This codes for CASSFSSTDTQYF. V usage is TRBV6-5 and J usage is TRBJ2-3; D unresolved. Germline V gives CDR1 MNHEY, CDR2 SVGAGI. The CDR3 consists of 13 residues. V lost 4 bases to trimming and J lost 0 bases, with 5 bases between them.

V gene TRBV4-2 combines with J gene TRBJ2-1, with D hard to call. The V end was cut by 0 bases, the J end by 10 bases, with 19 bases between. The CDR3 consists of 16 residues. Germline loops: CDR1 LGHNA, CDR2 YNFKEQ. The DNA for the CDR3 is TGTGCCAGCAGCCAAGATCTAAATCGGTTAGTAGAAGAGCAGTTCTTC. It specifies CASSQDLNRLVEEQFF.